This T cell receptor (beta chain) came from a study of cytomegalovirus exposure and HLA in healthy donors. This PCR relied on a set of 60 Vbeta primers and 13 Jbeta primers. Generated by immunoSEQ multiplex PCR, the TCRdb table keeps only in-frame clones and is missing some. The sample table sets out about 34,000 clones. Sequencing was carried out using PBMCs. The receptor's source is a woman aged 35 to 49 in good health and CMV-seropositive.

CDR3 in amino acids: CASSQDPPTGAGGRQYF. CDR3 coding DNA: TGCGCCAGCAGCCAAGACCCTCCGACGGGAGCTGGAGGGCGGCAGTACTTC. The chain joins TRBV4-3 to TRBJ2-7; the D gene is possibly TRBD2 (6 bases). The CDR3 is 17 amino acids. Trimming took off 0 bases at V and 9 bases at J, with 24 bases between the two ends. The V gene's germline CDR1 is LGHNA and CDR2 YSLEER.